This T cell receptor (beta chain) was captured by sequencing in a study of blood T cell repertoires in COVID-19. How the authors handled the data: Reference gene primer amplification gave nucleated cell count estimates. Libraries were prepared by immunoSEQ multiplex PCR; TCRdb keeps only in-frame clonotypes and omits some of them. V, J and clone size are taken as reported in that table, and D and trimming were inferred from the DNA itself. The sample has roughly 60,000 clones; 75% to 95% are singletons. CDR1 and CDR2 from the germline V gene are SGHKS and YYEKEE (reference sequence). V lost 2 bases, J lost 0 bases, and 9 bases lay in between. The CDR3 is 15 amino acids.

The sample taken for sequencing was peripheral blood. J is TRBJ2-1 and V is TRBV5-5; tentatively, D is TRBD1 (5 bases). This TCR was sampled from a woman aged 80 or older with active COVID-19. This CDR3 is CASSFDSPSYNEQFF. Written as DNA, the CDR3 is TGTGCCAGCAGCTTTGACAGCCCCTCCTACAATGAGCAGTTCTTC. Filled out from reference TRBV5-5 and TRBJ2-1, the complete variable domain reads DAGVTQSPTHLIKTRGQQVTLRCSPISGHKSVSWYQQVLGQGPQFIFQYYEKEERGRGNFPDRFSARQFPNYSSELNVNALLLGDSALYLCASSFDSPSYNEQFFGPGTRLTVL.